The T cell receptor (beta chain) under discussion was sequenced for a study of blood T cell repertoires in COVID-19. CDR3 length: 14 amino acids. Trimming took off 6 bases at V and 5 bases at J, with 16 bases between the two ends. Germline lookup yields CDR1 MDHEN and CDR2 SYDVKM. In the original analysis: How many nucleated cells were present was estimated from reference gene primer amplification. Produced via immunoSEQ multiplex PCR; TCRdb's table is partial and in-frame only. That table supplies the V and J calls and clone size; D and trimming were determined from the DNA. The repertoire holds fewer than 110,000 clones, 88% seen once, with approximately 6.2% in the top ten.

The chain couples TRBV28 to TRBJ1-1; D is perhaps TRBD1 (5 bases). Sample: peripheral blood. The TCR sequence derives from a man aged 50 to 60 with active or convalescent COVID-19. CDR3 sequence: CASRPDRGWTEAFF. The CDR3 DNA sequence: TGTGCCAGCAGACCGGATAGGGGTTGGACTGAAGCTTTCTTT.